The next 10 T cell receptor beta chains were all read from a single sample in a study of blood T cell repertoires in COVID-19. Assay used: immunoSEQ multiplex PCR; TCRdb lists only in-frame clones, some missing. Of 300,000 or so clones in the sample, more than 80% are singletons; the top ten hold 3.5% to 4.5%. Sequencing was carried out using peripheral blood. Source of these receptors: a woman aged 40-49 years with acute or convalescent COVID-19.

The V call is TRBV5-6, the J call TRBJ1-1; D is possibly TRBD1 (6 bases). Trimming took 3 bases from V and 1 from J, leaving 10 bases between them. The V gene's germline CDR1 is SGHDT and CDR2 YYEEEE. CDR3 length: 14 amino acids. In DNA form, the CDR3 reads TGTGCCAGCAGCTCCGGACAGAAGAACACTGAAGCTTTCTTT. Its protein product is CASSSGQKNTEAFF.

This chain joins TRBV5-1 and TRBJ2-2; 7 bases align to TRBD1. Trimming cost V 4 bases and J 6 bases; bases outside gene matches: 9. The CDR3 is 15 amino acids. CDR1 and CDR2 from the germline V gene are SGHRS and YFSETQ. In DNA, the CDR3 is TGCGCCAGCAGCCGTGACAGGGTGAGGGCCGGGGAGCTGTTTTTT. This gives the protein CASSRDRVRAGELFF.

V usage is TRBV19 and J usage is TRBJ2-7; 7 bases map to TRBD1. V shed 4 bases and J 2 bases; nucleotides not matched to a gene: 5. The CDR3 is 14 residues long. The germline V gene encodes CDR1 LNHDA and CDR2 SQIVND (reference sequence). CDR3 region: CASSSLGQPYEQYV. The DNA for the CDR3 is TGTGCCAGTAGTAGCCTGGGACAGCCCTACGAGCAGTACGTC.

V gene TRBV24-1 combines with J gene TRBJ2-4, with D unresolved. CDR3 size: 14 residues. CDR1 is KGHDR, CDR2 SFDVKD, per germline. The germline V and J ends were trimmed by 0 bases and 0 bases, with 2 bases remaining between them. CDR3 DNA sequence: TGTGCCACCAGTGATTTGCTAGCCAAAAACATTCAGTACTTC. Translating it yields CATSDLLAKNIQYF.

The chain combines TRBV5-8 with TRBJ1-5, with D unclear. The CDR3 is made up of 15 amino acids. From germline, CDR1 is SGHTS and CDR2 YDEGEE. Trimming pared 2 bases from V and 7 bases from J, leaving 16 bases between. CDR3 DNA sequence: TGTGCCAGCAGCTTCTCCCCGGGATCGGGGCAGCCCCAGCATTTT. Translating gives CASSFSPGSGQPQHF.

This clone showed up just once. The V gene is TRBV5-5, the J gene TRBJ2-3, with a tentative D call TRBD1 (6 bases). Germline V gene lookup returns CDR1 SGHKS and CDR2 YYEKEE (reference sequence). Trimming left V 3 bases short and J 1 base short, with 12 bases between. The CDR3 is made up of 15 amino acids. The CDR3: CASSSPGVGTDTQYF. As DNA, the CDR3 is TGTGCCAGCAGCTCACCAGGGGTCGGCACAGATACGCAGTATTTT.

The CDR3 DNA reads as TGTGCCACCAGTGAACCGGGACAGGGGAACTATGGCTACACCTTC. Translated: CATSEPGQGNYGYTF. The V call is TRBV24-1, the J call TRBJ1-2; TRBD1 agrees at 10 bases. Germline V gene sequence: CDR1 KGHDR, CDR2 SFDVKD. This CDR3 has 15 amino acids. The J segment lost 2 bases and the V segment lost 4 bases, leaving 3 bases of the junction unmatched.

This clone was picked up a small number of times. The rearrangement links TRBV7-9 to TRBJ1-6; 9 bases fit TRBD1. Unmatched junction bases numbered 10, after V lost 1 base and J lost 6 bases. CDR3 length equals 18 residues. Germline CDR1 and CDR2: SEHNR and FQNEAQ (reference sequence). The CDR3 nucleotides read TGTGCCAGCAGCTTAGTTAGGACAGGGGCGCAGAGTAATTCACCCCTCCACTTT. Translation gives CASSLVRTGAQSNSPLHF.

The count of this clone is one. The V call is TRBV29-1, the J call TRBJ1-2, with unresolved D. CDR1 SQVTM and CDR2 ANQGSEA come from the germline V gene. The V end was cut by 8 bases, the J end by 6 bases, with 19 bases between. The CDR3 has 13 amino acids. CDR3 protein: CSSRAAGTNGYTF. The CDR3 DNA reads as TGCAGCTCCCGAGCTGCAGGCACCAATGGCTACACCTTC. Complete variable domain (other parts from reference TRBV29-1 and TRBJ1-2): SAVISQKPSRDICQRGTSLTIQCQVDSQVTMMFWYRQQPGQSLTLIATANQGSEATYESGFVIDKFPISRPNLTFSTLTVSNMSPEDSSIYLCSSRAAGTNGYTFGSGTRLTVV.

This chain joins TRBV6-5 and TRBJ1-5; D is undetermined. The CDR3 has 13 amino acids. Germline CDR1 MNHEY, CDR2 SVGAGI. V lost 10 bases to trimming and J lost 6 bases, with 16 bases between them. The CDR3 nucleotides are TGTGCCACCGGAGGGAGGGTGGGTCAGCCCCAGCATTTT. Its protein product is CATGGRVGQPQHF.